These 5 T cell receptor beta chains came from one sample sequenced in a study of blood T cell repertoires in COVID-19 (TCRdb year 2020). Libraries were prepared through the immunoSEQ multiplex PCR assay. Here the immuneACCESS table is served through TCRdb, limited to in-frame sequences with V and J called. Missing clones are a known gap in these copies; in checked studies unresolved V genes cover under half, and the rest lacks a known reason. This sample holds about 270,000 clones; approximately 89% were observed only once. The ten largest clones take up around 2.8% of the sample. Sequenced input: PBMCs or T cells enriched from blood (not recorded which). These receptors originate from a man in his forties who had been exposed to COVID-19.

The CDR3 bases are TGTGCCACCAGCAGAGATACCGGGAGCCCTCTAAACATTCAGTACTTC. Encoded protein: CATSRDTGSPLNIQYF. This chain links TRBV15 with TRBJ2-4; possible D gene TRBD2, 6 bases. The germline V gene has CDR1 LNHNV and CDR2 YYDKDF (reference sequence). The V and J ends lost 0 bases and 6 bases respectively, with 15 bases between them. The CDR3 runs 16 residues.

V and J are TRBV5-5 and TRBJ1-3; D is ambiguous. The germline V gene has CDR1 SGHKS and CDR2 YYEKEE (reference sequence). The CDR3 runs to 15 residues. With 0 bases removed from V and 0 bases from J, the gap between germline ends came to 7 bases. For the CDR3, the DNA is TGTGCCAGCAGCTTGGTGCAAGCCTCTGGAAACACCATATATTTT. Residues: CASSLVQASGNTIYF.

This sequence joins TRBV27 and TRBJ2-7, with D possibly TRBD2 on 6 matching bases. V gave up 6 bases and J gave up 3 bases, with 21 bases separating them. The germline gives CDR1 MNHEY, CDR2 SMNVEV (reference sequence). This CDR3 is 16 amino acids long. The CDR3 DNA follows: TGTGCCAGCAGCGTGGGGAGTGGCGGGATTTTCTACGAGCAGTACTTC. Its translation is CASSVGSGGIFYEQYF.

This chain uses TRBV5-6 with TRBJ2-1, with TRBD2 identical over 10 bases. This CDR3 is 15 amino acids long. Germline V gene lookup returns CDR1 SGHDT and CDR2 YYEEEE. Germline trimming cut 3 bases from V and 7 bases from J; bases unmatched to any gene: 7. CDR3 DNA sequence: TGTGCCAGCAGCTCCGCTAGCGGGAGAGTAAATGAGCAGTTCTTC. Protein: CASSSASGRVNEQFF.

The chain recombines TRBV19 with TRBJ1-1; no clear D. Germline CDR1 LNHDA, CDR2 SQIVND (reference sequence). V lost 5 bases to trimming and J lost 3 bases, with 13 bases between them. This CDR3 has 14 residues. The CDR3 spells CASSPRREHTEAFF. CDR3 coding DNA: TGTGCCAGTAGTCCTAGACGGGAACACACTGAAGCTTTCTTT.